This TCR beta chain was sequenced for a study of early T cells in non-severe SARS-CoV-2 infection. Study-level information: The authors sequenced bulk RNA from unsorted whole blood, leaving chains unpaired.

The table lists this clonotype with a few counts. The antigen remains undetermined. Unique molecular identifiers were added to individual cDNA molecules. In TCRdb, the 5' RACE reads were re-called with MiXCR into one record per CDR3 protein. This sample has about 64,000 distinct CDR3 sequences; around 12% occur once, and the top ten carry around 4%. Study-level findings and limits: VDJdb matches were skewed toward anti-spike CD8 T cell responses.

What was sequenced was whole blood. The TCR was taken from an adult who was a healthcare worker with PCR-confirmed SARS-CoV-2 infection or an uninfected control (not recorded which).

CDR3 nucleotides: TGTGCCAGCAGCCAAGTCGGGGGGGCCTACAATGAGCAGTTCTTC. The encoded protein is CASSQVGGAYNEQFF. The rearrangement joins TRBV4-2 to TRBJ2-1; TRBD2 matches 8 bases. Per the germline V gene, CDR1 is LGHNA and CDR2 is YNFKEQ. The trim removed 1 base at V and 2 bases at J, leaving 1 base unmatched. CDR3 length equals 15 residues.